This T cell receptor beta chain was obtained from a study of T cells in Graves' hyperthyroidism and ophthalmopathy. Used for diagnoses were clinical symptoms, serum thyroxine and TRAb, thyroid ultrasound and orbital computed tomography. This clonotype was seen a handful of times. The antigen is unknown. Amplification of TCR beta CDR3 regions was performed using RNA transcripts as template. Initially, a first-round RT-PCR of the TCR CDR3 employed the HTBI primer set. TCRdb itself ran the multiplex PCR reads through MiXCR, one entry per CDR3 protein. This table holds some 300,000 distinct CDR3 sequences, 13% found once. Study-level findings and limits: Among clonotypes expanded in thyroid above 0.001, most were also found in blood.

The sample taken for sequencing was blood. The receptor's source is a woman aged 25 to 39 with Graves' hyperthyroidism that later progressed to Graves' ophthalmopathy.

CDR3 in amino acids: CASSPLGRGGNTEAFF. The CDR3 bases are TGTGCCAGCAGTCCCCTTGGACGGGGTGGGAACACTGAAGCTTTCTTT. The chain has TRBV12-3 or TRBV12-4 and TRBJ1-1, with no clear D. This CDR3 has 16 amino acids. The ends were cut back, 5 bases at V and 1 base at J, with 17 bases in the middle.